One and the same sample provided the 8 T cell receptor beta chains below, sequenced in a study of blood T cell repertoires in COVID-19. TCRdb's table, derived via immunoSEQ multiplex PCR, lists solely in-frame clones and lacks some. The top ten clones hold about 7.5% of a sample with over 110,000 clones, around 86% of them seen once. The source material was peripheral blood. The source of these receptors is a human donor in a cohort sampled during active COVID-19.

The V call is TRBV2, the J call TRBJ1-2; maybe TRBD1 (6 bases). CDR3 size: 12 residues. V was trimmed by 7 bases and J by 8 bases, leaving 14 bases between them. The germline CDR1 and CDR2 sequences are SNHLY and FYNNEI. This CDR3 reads CASTNDRSGYTF. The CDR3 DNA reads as TGTGCCAGCACTAACGACAGGAGCGGCTACACCTTC.

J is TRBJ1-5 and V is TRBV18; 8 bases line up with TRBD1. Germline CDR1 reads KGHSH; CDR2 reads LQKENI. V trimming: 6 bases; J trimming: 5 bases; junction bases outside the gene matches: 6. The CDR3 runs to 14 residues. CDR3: CASSGTGDYQPQHF. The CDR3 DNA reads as TGTGCCAGCTCCGGGACAGGAGATTATCAGCCCCAGCATTTT.

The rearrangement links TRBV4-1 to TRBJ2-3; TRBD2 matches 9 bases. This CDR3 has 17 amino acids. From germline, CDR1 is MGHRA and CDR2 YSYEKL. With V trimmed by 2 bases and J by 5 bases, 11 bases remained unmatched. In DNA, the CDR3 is TGCGCCAGCAGCCAACCCCCTAGTAGCGGGAGAATAGATACGCAGTATTTT. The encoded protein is CASSQPPSSGRIDTQYF.

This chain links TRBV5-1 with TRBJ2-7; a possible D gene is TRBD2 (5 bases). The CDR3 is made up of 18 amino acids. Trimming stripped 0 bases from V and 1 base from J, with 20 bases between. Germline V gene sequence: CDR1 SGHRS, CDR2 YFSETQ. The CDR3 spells CASSLVTGSASGSYEQYF. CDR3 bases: TGCGCCAGCAGCTTGGTGACGGGATCGGCTTCTGGTTCCTACGAGCAGTACTTC.

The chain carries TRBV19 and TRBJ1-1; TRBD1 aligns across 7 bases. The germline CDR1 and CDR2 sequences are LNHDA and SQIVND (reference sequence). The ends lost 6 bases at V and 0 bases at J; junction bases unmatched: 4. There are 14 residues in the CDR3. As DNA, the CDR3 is TGTGCCAGTAGCGTACAGGGGATGAACACTGAAGCTTTCTTT. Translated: CASSVQGMNTEAFF.

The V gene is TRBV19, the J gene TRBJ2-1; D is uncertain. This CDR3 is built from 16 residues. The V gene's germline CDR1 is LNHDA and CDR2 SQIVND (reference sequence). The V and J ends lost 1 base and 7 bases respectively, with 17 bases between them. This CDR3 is CASSIGPTRSLNEQFF. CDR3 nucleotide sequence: TGTGCCAGTAGTATAGGGCCGACAAGGTCCCTGAATGAGCAGTTCTTC.

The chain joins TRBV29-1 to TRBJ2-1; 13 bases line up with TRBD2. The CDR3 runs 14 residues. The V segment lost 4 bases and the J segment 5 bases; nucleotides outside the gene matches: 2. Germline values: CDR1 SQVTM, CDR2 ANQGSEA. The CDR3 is CSVAGTSGNNEQFF. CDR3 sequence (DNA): TGCAGCGTTGCCGGGACTAGCGGGAACAATGAGCAGTTCTTC.

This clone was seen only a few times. The CDR3 DNA reads as TGCAGCGTACCAACAACAGGAAACACTGAAGCTTTCTTT. Amino acids: CSVPTTGNTEAFF. This chain links TRBV29-1 with TRBJ1-1; D perhaps matches TRBD1 (5 bases). The CDR3 loop spans 13 amino acids. CDR1 and CDR2 (germline): SQVTM, ANQGSEA. V lost 6 bases and J lost 2, with 13 bases in between.